This is a list of T cell receptor beta chains from one sample in a study of cytomegalovirus exposure and HLA in healthy donors. Libraries were prepared by immunoSEQ multiplex PCR; TCRdb keeps only in-frame clonotypes and omits some of them. The table includes about 130,000 clones, around 80% detected once. The specimen was PBMCs. All receptors come from a boy aged 2-9 years in good health and CMV-seronegative. CDR3s include the opening cysteine and the closing phenylalanine or tryptophan. Fields, in order: J gene, CDR3 length, clone size, V gene, D gene, CDR3 protein, CDR3 DNA. The D gene is left open where the match is weak. Rows give clone size only sometimes, using once, few, many, or a class for an expanded clone.

j_gene: TRBJ1-1; len: 15; abundance: .; v_gene: TRBV6-5; d_gene: .; CDR3aa: CASRRTTRQNTEAFF; CDR3nt: TGTGCCAGCAGGCGGACAACGAGACAGAACACTGAAGCTTTCTTT
j_gene: TRBJ1-1; len: 14; abundance: .; v_gene: TRBV6-1; d_gene: .; CDR3aa: CASTPGRANTEAFF; CDR3nt: TGTGCCAGCACCCCCGGGCGGGCAAACACTGAAGCTTTCTTT
j_gene: TRBJ1-2; len: 14; abundance: .; v_gene: TRBV6-5; d_gene: .; CDR3aa: CASSEGDGGYGYTF; CDR3nt: TGTGCCAGCAGTGAGGGGGATGGAGGCTATGGCTACACCTTC
j_gene: TRBJ1-2; len: 15; abundance: .; v_gene: TRBV6-6; d_gene: TRBD1; CDR3aa: CASSYVGQGNYGYTF; CDR3nt: TGTGCCAGCAGTTACGTGGGACAGGGGAACTATGGCTACACCTTC
j_gene: TRBJ2-2; len: 16; abundance: .; v_gene: TRBV7-2; d_gene: TRBD1; CDR3aa: CASSFRTGHNTGELFF; CDR3nt: TGTGCCAGCAGCTTTCGGACAGGGCATAACACCGGGGAGCTGTTTTTT
j_gene: TRBJ2-2; len: 13; abundance: .; v_gene: TRBV29-1; d_gene: .; CDR3aa: CSVEGQGNGELFF; CDR3nt: TGCAGCGTTGAAGGCCAGGGGAACGGGGAGCTGTTTTTT
j_gene: TRBJ1-2; len: 13; abundance: .; v_gene: TRBV5-6; d_gene: .; CDR3aa: CASSAREDRGYTF; CDR3nt: TGTGCCAGCAGCGCGAGGGAAGACAGGGGCTACACCTTC
j_gene: TRBJ2-3; len: 14; abundance: .; v_gene: TRBV5-1; d_gene: TRBD2; CDR3aa: CASSQKTSGWVQYF; CDR3nt: TGCGCCAGCAGCCAGAAGACTAGCGGGTGGGTGCAGTATTTT
j_gene: TRBJ1-2; len: 16; abundance: .; v_gene: TRBV7-2; d_gene: TRBD1; CDR3aa: CASSSSGTGQNYGYTF; CDR3nt: TGTGCCAGCAGCTCCTCAGGGACAGGGCAGAACTATGGCTACACCTTC
j_gene: TRBJ2-3; len: 14; abundance: .; v_gene: TRBV6-6; d_gene: TRBD1; CDR3aa: CASSSDRVTDTQYF; CDR3nt: TGTGCCAGCAGTTCGGACAGGGTAACAGATACGCAGTATTTT
j_gene: TRBJ2-2; len: 20; abundance: .; v_gene: TRBV5-1; d_gene: TRBD2; CDR3aa: CASSLGRPAGLFANTGELFF; CDR3nt: TGCGCCAGCAGCTTGGGGCGCCCAGCGGGGCTGTTCGCGAACACCGGGGAGCTGTTTTTT
j_gene: TRBJ2-3; len: 15; abundance: .; v_gene: TRBV7-3; d_gene: TRBD1; CDR3aa: CASSFRQGATDTQYF; CDR3nt: TGTGCCAGCAGCTTCCGACAGGGGGCCACAGATACGCAGTATTTT
j_gene: TRBJ1-2; len: 13; abundance: .; v_gene: TRBV4-3; d_gene: .; CDR3aa: CASSQDRVGGYTF; CDR3nt: TGCGCCAGCAGCCAAGACAGGGTTGGAGGGTACACCTTC
j_gene: TRBJ2-7; len: 13; abundance: few; v_gene: TRBV19; d_gene: TRBD1; CDR3aa: CASAWDSSYEQYF; CDR3nt: TGTGCCAGCGCATGGGACAGCTCCTACGAGCAGTACTTC
j_gene: TRBJ2-5; len: 16; abundance: .; v_gene: TRBV6-5; d_gene: .; CDR3aa: CASSYNRGGLIETQYF; CDR3nt: TGTGCCAGCAGTTATAATAGGGGGGGTTTAATAGAGACCCAGTACTTC
j_gene: TRBJ2-3; len: 14; abundance: .; v_gene: TRBV7-6; d_gene: .; CDR3aa: CASSPRGGTDTQYF; CDR3nt: TGTGCCAGCAGCCCCCGCGGCGGTACAGATACGCAGTATTTT
j_gene: TRBJ1-5; len: 15; abundance: .; v_gene: TRBV19; d_gene: .; CDR3aa: CASSIEGVSNQPQHF; CDR3nt: TGTGCCAGTAGTATAGAAGGGGTCAGCAATCAGCCCCAGCATTTT
j_gene: TRBJ2-2; len: 17; abundance: .; v_gene: TRBV10-1; d_gene: TRBD1; CDR3aa: CASSAAIDREATGELFF; CDR3nt: TGCGCCAGCAGCGCTGCTATCGACAGGGAAGCCACCGGGGAGCTGTTTTTT
j_gene: TRBJ1-2; len: 14; abundance: .; v_gene: TRBV25-1; d_gene: TRBD1; CDR3aa: CASSDWGQGHGYTF; CDR3nt: TGTGCCAGCAGTGATTGGGGACAGGGACATGGCTACACCTTC
j_gene: TRBJ1-1; len: 18; abundance: .; v_gene: TRBV7-9; d_gene: .; CDR3aa: CASSLVVFSTSIDTEAFF; CDR3nt: TGTGCCAGCAGCTTAGTGGTTTTTAGCACGTCCATCGACACTGAAGCTTTCTTT
j_gene: TRBJ2-3; len: 14; abundance: .; v_gene: TRBV19; d_gene: .; CDR3aa: CASSRAGDTDTQYF; CDR3nt: TGTGCCAGTAGCAGGGCCGGAGACACAGATACGCAGTATTTT
j_gene: TRBJ2-5; len: 15; abundance: .; v_gene: TRBV7-7; d_gene: TRBD2; CDR3aa: CASSIGGSGRETQYF; CDR3nt: TGTGCTAGCAGCATTGGGGGCAGCGGGAGAGAGACCCAGTACTTC
j_gene: TRBJ2-3; len: 14; abundance: few; v_gene: TRBV9; d_gene: TRBD1; CDR3aa: CASGTGVRTDTQYF; CDR3nt: TGTGCCAGCGGAACAGGGGTACGCACAGATACGCAGTATTTT
j_gene: TRBJ2-2; len: 16; abundance: once; v_gene: TRBV9; d_gene: TRBD2; CDR3aa: CASSVESGSYTGELFF; CDR3nt: TGTGCCAGCAGCGTAGAGAGCGGGAGTTACACCGGGGAGCTGTTTTTT
j_gene: TRBJ2-3; len: 14; abundance: .; v_gene: TRBV9; d_gene: .; CDR3aa: CASSGGPRPWSQYF; CDR3nt: TGTGCCAGCAGCGGGGGGCCTCGTCCCTGGTCGCAGTATTTT
j_gene: TRBJ2-1; len: 13; abundance: once; v_gene: TRBV18; d_gene: .; CDR3aa: CASSHTSDNEQFF; CDR3nt: TGTGCCAGCTCCCACACGAGCGACAATGAGCAGTTCTTC
j_gene: TRBJ2-6; len: 19; abundance: .; v_gene: TRBV9; d_gene: TRBD1; CDR3aa: CASSVAGTGANSGANVLTF; CDR3nt: TGTGCCAGCAGCGTAGCCGGGACAGGGGCCAACTCTGGGGCCAACGTCCTGACTTTC
j_gene: TRBJ2-7; len: 14; abundance: .; v_gene: TRBV19; d_gene: .; CDR3aa: CASSISQGSYEQYF; CDR3nt: TGTGCCAGTAGTATCTCCCAGGGGAGCTACGAGCAGTACTTC
j_gene: TRBJ1-3; len: 13; abundance: .; v_gene: TRBV27; d_gene: .; CDR3aa: CANPRGTGNTIYF; CDR3nt: TGTGCCAACCCCCGGGGGACTGGAAACACCATATATTTT
j_gene: TRBJ2-7; len: 15; abundance: .; v_gene: TRBV27; d_gene: TRBD2; CDR3aa: CASRELAGGTYEQYF; CDR3nt: TGTGCCAGCAGGGAACTAGCGGGGGGGACCTACGAGCAGTACTTC
j_gene: TRBJ1-2; len: 15; abundance: .; v_gene: TRBV30; d_gene: TRBD1; CDR3aa: CAWSGGEKGAYGYTF; CDR3nt: TGTGCCTGGAGTGGAGGGGAAAAGGGGGCCTATGGCTACACCTTC
j_gene: TRBJ2-2; len: 14; abundance: .; v_gene: TRBV19; d_gene: TRBD1; CDR3aa: CASSTGGYTGELFF; CDR3nt: TGTGCCAGTAGTACAGGGGGCTATACCGGGGAGCTGTTTTTT
j_gene: TRBJ1-2; len: 13; abundance: few; v_gene: TRBV14; d_gene: .; CDR3aa: CASSQVTGYGYTF; CDR3nt: TGTGCCAGCAGCCAAGTCACTGGCTATGGCTACACCTTC
j_gene: TRBJ1-1; len: 14; abundance: .; v_gene: TRBV6-5; d_gene: .; CDR3aa: CASSYRTVNTEAFF; CDR3nt: TGTGCCAGCAGTTACCGGACAGTCAACACTGAAGCTTTCTTT
j_gene: TRBJ1-5; len: 15; abundance: .; v_gene: TRBV9; d_gene: .; CDR3aa: CASSVGPLSNQPQHF; CDR3nt: TGTGCCAGCAGCGTAGGGCCCTTGAGCAATCAGCCCCAGCATTTT
j_gene: TRBJ2-7; len: 11; abundance: .; v_gene: TRBV19; d_gene: .; CDR3aa: CASTLGGEQYF; CDR3nt: TGTGCCAGTACCCTAGGGGGCGAGCAGTACTTC
j_gene: TRBJ1-1; len: 18; abundance: .; v_gene: TRBV2; d_gene: TRBD1; CDR3aa: CASSEALPGQGLNTEAFF; CDR3nt: TGTGCCAGCAGTGAAGCGCTTCCAGGACAGGGATTGAACACTGAAGCTTTCTTT
j_gene: TRBJ1-1; len: 15; abundance: .; v_gene: TRBV5-1; d_gene: .; CDR3aa: CASSLGPGRGTEAFF; CDR3nt: TGCGCCAGCAGCTTGGGTCCGGGTCGGGGCACTGAAGCTTTCTTT
j_gene: TRBJ1-5; len: 14; abundance: .; v_gene: TRBV10-3; d_gene: .; CDR3aa: CAISEQRGGQPQHF; CDR3nt: TGTGCCATCAGTGAGCAAAGGGGTGGTCAGCCCCAGCATTTT
j_gene: TRBJ2-5; len: 16; abundance: few; v_gene: TRBV23-1; d_gene: TRBD1; CDR3aa: CASSHHLLGQQETQYF; CDR3nt: TGCGCCAGCAGTCATCACCTCCTGGGACAGCAAGAGACCCAGTACTTC
j_gene: TRBJ1-1; len: 12; abundance: .; v_gene: TRBV6-5; d_gene: .; CDR3aa: CASSPSHTEAFF; CDR3nt: TGTGCCAGCAGTCCGTCCCACACTGAAGCTTTCTTT
j_gene: TRBJ2-5; len: 15; abundance: .; v_gene: TRBV5-4; d_gene: .; CDR3aa: CASSLGGVFGETQYF; CDR3nt: TGTGCCAGCAGCTTGGGGGGGGTTTTTGGTGAGACCCAGTACTTC
j_gene: TRBJ1-5; len: 18; abundance: .; v_gene: TRBV7-9; d_gene: TRBD1; CDR3aa: CASSLDGSQGYSNQPQHF; CDR3nt: TGTGCCAGCAGCTTAGACGGGTCACAGGGGTATAGCAATCAGCCCCAGCATTTT
j_gene: TRBJ1-2; len: 15; abundance: .; v_gene: TRBV6-6; d_gene: .; CDR3aa: CASSYLQGAGDGYTF; CDR3nt: TGTGCCAGCAGTTACTTACAGGGAGCAGGGGATGGCTACACCTTC
j_gene: TRBJ2-1; len: 15; abundance: .; v_gene: TRBV5-1; d_gene: TRBD2; CDR3aa: CASSLGATSGGEQFF; CDR3nt: TGCGCCAGCAGCTTGGGGGCAACTAGCGGGGGGGAGCAGTTCTTC
j_gene: TRBJ2-5; len: 17; abundance: .; v_gene: TRBV9; d_gene: TRBD2; CDR3aa: CASSVGLAGGKQETQYF; CDR3nt: TGTGCCAGCAGCGTGGGACTAGCGGGGGGGAAACAAGAGACCCAGTACTTC
j_gene: TRBJ2-5; len: 19; abundance: .; v_gene: TRBV29-1; d_gene: TRBD1; CDR3aa: CSVEISFRPGQAKGETQYF; CDR3nt: TGCAGCGTTGAAATCTCCTTTCGTCCGGGACAGGCCAAGGGGGAGACCCAGTACTTC
j_gene: TRBJ1-1; len: 14; abundance: .; v_gene: TRBV19; d_gene: .; CDR3aa: CASSAQGMGTEAFF; CDR3nt: TGTGCCAGTAGTGCTCAGGGTATGGGCACTGAAGCTTTCTTT
j_gene: TRBJ2-7; len: 13; abundance: .; v_gene: TRBV18; d_gene: .; CDR3aa: CASSPTLSYEQYF; CDR3nt: TGTGCCAGCTCACCGACTTTGAGCTACGAGCAGTACTTC
j_gene: TRBJ1-3; len: 17; abundance: few; v_gene: TRBV15; d_gene: .; CDR3aa: CATSRGKVQGEGDTIYF; CDR3nt: TGTGCCACCAGCAGAGGGAAGGTACAGGGCGAAGGGGACACCATATATTTT
j_gene: TRBJ2-2; len: 17; abundance: few; v_gene: TRBV15; d_gene: .; CDR3aa: CATSRDREVPNTGELFF; CDR3nt: TGTGCCACCAGCAGAGACAGGGAAGTCCCGAACACCGGGGAGCTGTTTTTT
j_gene: TRBJ1-1; len: 14; abundance: .; v_gene: TRBV9; d_gene: .; CDR3aa: CASSGPKRNTEAFF; CDR3nt: TGTGCCAGCAGCGGGCCCAAGCGTAACACTGAAGCTTTCTTT
j_gene: TRBJ1-1; len: 14; abundance: .; v_gene: TRBV9; d_gene: .; CDR3aa: CASSVLGLGTEAFF; CDR3nt: TGTGCCAGCAGCGTACTGGGCTTGGGCACTGAAGCTTTCTTT
j_gene: TRBJ2-1; len: 14; abundance: .; v_gene: TRBV6-5; d_gene: TRBD1; CDR3aa: CASSRGTGEQGQFF; CDR3nt: TGTGCCAGCAGTAGGGGGACAGGGGAACAGGGGCAGTTCTTC
j_gene: TRBJ1-1; len: 13; abundance: .; v_gene: TRBV5-1; d_gene: TRBD1; CDR3aa: CASARDSATEAFF; CDR3nt: TGCGCCAGCGCCAGGGACAGTGCCACTGAAGCTTTCTTT
j_gene: TRBJ2-7; len: 22; abundance: .; v_gene: TRBV21-1; d_gene: .; CDR3aa: CASSKDKFGNLGQEEGGYEQYF; CDR3nt: TGTGCCAGCAGCAAAGACAAATTTGGGAATTTAGGACAGGAGGAAGGAGGGTACGAGCAGTACTTC
j_gene: TRBJ2-1; len: 15; abundance: once; v_gene: TRBV19; d_gene: .; CDR3aa: CASSIDGNRYYEQFF; CDR3nt: TGTGCCAGTAGTATAGATGGTAATAGATACTATGAGCAGTTCTTC
j_gene: TRBJ1-2; len: 13; abundance: .; v_gene: TRBV5-4; d_gene: .; CDR3aa: CASSLAGADGYTF; CDR3nt: TGTGCCAGCAGCTTAGCGGGGGCGGACGGCTACACCTTC
j_gene: TRBJ2-5; len: 17; abundance: .; v_gene: TRBV7-3; d_gene: TRBD2; CDR3aa: CASSLMGLAGGGETQYF; CDR3nt: TGTGCCAGCAGCTTAATGGGACTAGCGGGAGGGGGAGAGACCCAGTACTTC
j_gene: TRBJ2-3; len: 14; abundance: few; v_gene: TRBV6-4; d_gene: TRBD1; CDR3aa: CASSHRGATDTQYF; CDR3nt: TGTGCCAGCAGTCACAGGGGAGCCACAGATACGCAGTATTTT